Reported below is one TCR beta chain. The antigen this receptor binds is unknown. An end of the junction differs from the germline gene, which may be a read error. The source of the sample is a study of blood T cell repertoires in COVID-19 (dated by TCRdb to 2020 to 2021). Background on the whole study: Samples covering the acute and convalescent phases of COVID-19 were provided by collaborators in the United States, Italy and Spain. The prospective study material was composed of cDNA or gDNA derived from T cells, B-cell-depleted T cells, or PBMCs. Subjects who had been exposed to COVID-19, were actively infected with it, or had recovered from it provided the deeply sampled blood TCRbeta repertoires that made up the dataset. A freely available public database, intended as a resource for researchers studying the immune response to SARS-CoV-2, is where the repertoires were released. The samples were drawn from two sources: the first 160 participants of the ongoing ImmuneRACE study, and 1,254 subjects contributed by 6 global collaborators. A de-identified subject ID, COVID-19 status, age in years and sex were almost always included in the sample metadata. Where available, HLA class I and class II types were obtained from metadata supplied by the sample provider rather than from assay-based typing. The paper's findings and limits, for the study overall: How much clinical and demographic metadata was included differed by source and by participant, and the metadata was provided uncurated.

TCRbeta CDR3 regions were amplified from genomic DNA by means of the immunoSEQ Assay, a bias-controlled multiplex PCR. As for the original processing: The number of nucleated cells in each sample was estimated by amplification of reference gene primers within the assay. To quantify the absolute abundance of each unique TCRbeta CDR3 rearrangement, sequence reads were collapsed and filtered. Productive Simpson clonality was computed per sample as the square root of Simpson's diversity index over productive rearrangements. What TCRdb holds here is the immuneACCESS table cut down to in-frame rearrangements. Part of the clones is not present; checked against another copy, under half of the missing clones reflect an unresolved V gene, and the others are unexplained. D and trimming come from the DNA, and the V and J calls and clone size come from that table. The sample yields fewer than 700,000 clones; roughly 91% were counted once. The ten largest account for about 8.2% of the sample.

One collaborating source in Seattle enrolled patients during active infection and followed them longitudinally through the course of disease. Whole blood was collected in K2EDTA tubes by collaborating institutions according to the institutions' own protocols. For TCRbeta analysis, collaborators shipped samples as frozen whole blood, isolated PBMCs, or DNA extracted from either of those sample types. This receptor was obtained from a woman in her forties or fifties with COVID-19, enrolled during active disease. Source material: peripheral blood.

The bases read TGTGCCAGCAGTTCTACGGGACAGAGCTTC. Translated, it reads CASSSTGQSF. This chain is built from TRBV6-5 and TRBJ2-7; TRBD1 fits 7 bases in the junction. Spanning cysteine to phenylalanine, the CDR3 consists of 10 amino acids. Only CDR3 DNA remains: 30 bases, in frame from the first base. CDR1 is given as MNHEY and CDR2 as SVGAGI, both from the germline V gene.